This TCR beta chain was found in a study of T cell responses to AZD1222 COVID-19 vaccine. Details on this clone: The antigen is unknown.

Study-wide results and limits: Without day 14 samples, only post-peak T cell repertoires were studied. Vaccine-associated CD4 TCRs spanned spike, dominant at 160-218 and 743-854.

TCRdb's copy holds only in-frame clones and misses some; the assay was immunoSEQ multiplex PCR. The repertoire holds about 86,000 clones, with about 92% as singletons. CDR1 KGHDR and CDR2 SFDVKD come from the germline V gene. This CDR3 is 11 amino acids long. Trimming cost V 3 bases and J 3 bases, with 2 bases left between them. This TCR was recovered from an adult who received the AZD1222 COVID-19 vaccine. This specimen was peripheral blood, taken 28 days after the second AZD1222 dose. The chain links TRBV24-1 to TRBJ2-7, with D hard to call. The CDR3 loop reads CATSDVYEQYF. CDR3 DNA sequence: TGTGCCACCAGTGATGTCTACGAGCAGTACTTC.